These 20 T cell receptor beta chains were sequenced from one sample in a study of T cell responses to AZD1222 COVID-19 vaccine (dated by TCRdb to the early 2020s). The method behind the library was the immunoSEQ multiplex PCR assay. TCRdb re-hosts the immuneACCESS table, in-frame sequences only. Its copies lack some clones; in the studies checked, an unresolved V gene accounts for under half of them, and the cause for the rest is not known. Counted in this sample were 150,000 to 200,000 clones; around 93% of them appeared once. Around 2.5% of the sample goes to the ten largest clones. Reading the label with the study, this specimen's time point is: baseline before first vaccination. The sample was peripheral blood, taken on day 0 of AZD1222 vaccination. These receptors came from an adult in good health.

This clone has a single count. The chain carries TRBV28 and TRBJ2-7; TRBD1 or TRBD2 may be the D gene (6 bases each). The germline V gene encodes CDR1 MDHEN and CDR2 SYDVKM. This CDR3 has 15 amino acids. Between the trimmed V and J ends, which lost 4 bases and 3 bases, there was a span of 16 bases. The DNA for the CDR3 is TGTGCCAGCAGTTCCCCGGGGGCAAATATCTACGAGCAGTACTTC. Residues: CASSSPGANIYEQYF.

The CDR3, as DNA: TGCGCCAGCAGTAAAGACAGACAAGAGACCCAGTACTTC. Protein product: CASSKDRQETQYF. V gene TRBV10-1 combines with J gene TRBJ2-5; tentatively, D is TRBD1 (5 bases). Germline V gene sequence: CDR1 WNHNN, CDR2 SYGVQD (reference sequence). The CDR3 is 13 residues long. Trimming took 5 bases from V and 2 from J, leaving 9 bases between them.

The chain has TRBV7-7 and TRBJ1-4; a weak D match, TRBD1 (5 bases). CDR1 and CDR2 from the germline V gene are SSHAT and FNYEAQ (reference sequence). The CDR3 consists of 12 residues. The ends were cut back, 5 bases at V and 14 bases at J, with 15 bases in the middle. CDR3 coding DNA: TGTGCCAGCAGCCCGGGGAGAGGGGTGCTGTTTTTT. As protein: CASSPGRGVLFF.

This chain uses TRBV18 with TRBJ1-6; 7 bases fit TRBD1. After removal of 8 bases from V and 7 bases from J, the junction contained 5 bases not matched to a gene. Per the germline V gene, CDR1 is KGHSH and CDR2 is LQKENI. The CDR3 is 13 amino acids. The CDR3 nucleotides are TGTGCCAGCAACGACAGGGTCAATTCACCCCTCCACTTT. This translates into CASNDRVNSPLHF.

The rearrangement uses TRBV6-6 and TRBJ2-3; 8 positions match TRBD2. The CDR3 is 15 residues long. J gave up 0 bases and V 5 bases, and 4 bases lay outside the gene matches. CDR1 and CDR2 from the germline V gene are MNHNY and SVGAGI (reference sequence). The CDR3 DNA reads as TGTGCCAGCAGTGCAGCGGGGGTCAGCACAGATACGCAGTATTTT. It is translated as CASSAAGVSTDTQYF.

The J gene is TRBJ2-7, the V gene TRBV5-5; tentative D call: TRBD1 (6 bases). Germline CDR1 reads SGHKS; CDR2 reads YYEKEE (reference sequence). The length of the CDR3 is 14 residues. The V and J ends lost 0 bases and 2 bases respectively, with 9 bases between them. The CDR3 here is CASSLDRAAYEQYF. In DNA, the CDR3 is TGTGCCAGCAGCTTGGACAGGGCCGCCTACGAGCAGTACTTC.

This clone was detected once. The CDR3 DNA reads TGTGCCAGTAGTTGGAGTAGCAATCAGCCCCAGCATTTT. As protein: CASSWSSNQPQHF. The chain links TRBV19 to TRBJ1-5, with unresolved D. This CDR3 is 13 amino acids long. V was shortened by 5 bases and J by 0 bases, with 5 bases between the two germline ends. Germline V gene lookup returns CDR1 LNHDA and CDR2 SQIVND (reference sequence).

J is TRBJ2-7 and V is TRBV5-6, with D uncertain. V was cut by 0 bases and J by 2 bases, with 9 bases left in between. The CDR3 spans 14 residues. CDR1 is SGHDT, CDR2 YYEEEE, per germline. CDR3 sequence: CASSLAIVPYEQYF. The DNA of the CDR3 is TGTGCCAGCAGCTTGGCAATAGTACCCTACGAGCAGTACTTC. Together with reference TRBV5-6 and TRBJ2-7, the CDR3 gives the full variable domain: DAGVTQSPTHLIKTRGQQVTLRCSPKSGHDTVSWYQQALGQGPQFIFQYYEEEERQRGNFPDRFSGHQFPNYSSELNVNALLLGDSALYLCASSLAIVPYEQYFGPGTRLTVT.

The chain uses TRBV28 and TRBJ2-7; D may be TRBD2 (5 bases). Germline V lookup: CDR1 MDHEN, CDR2 SYDVKM. The CDR3 contains 14 residues. V was cut by 6 bases and J by 1 base, with 13 bases left in between. In DNA, the CDR3 is TGTGCCAGCAGAGACGCCGGGAAATCCTACGAGCAGTACTTC. It translates to CASRDAGKSYEQYF. Looking up the rest from reference TRBV28 and TRBJ2-7 gives the full variable domain: DVKVTQSSRYLVKRTGEKVFLECVQDMDHENMFWYRQDPGLGLRLIYFSYDVKMKEKGDIPEGYSVSREKKERFSLILESASTNQTSMYLCASRDAGKSYEQYFGPGTRLTVT.

V gene TRBV9 combines with J gene TRBJ2-3; 7 nucleotides agree with TRBD1. The germline gives CDR1 SGDLS, CDR2 YYNGEE. Trimming took 7 bases from V and 2 from J; bases not matched to a gene: 7. This CDR3 comprises 14 residues. In DNA form, the CDR3 reads TGTGCCAGCGGACCGACAGGGAACACAGATACGCAGTATTTT. Protein: CASGPTGNTDTQYF.

This clone was seen once. J is TRBJ2-2 and V is TRBV4-1; D gene ambiguous. CDR1 and CDR2 from the germline V gene are MGHRA and YSYEKL. Trimming removed 3 bases at V and 4 bases at J, with 3 bases between. There are 12 residues in the CDR3. The CDR3 reads CASSQSTGELFF. Here the CDR3 DNA reads TGCGCCAGCAGCCAGAGCACCGGGGAGCTGTTTTTT.

This clone was counted only a few times. CDR3 region: CASSSSLSNQPQHF. The CDR3 region has the DNA TGTGCCAGCAGTAGTAGCCTGAGCAATCAGCCCCAGCATTTT. The chain combines TRBV2 with TRBJ1-5, with no clear D. CDR3 length: 14 residues. V was cut by 5 bases and J by 1 base, with 9 bases left in between. Germline CDR1 and CDR2: SNHLY and FYNNEI.

This chain uses TRBV28 with TRBJ2-7; no clear D. CDR3 length: 13 residues. CDR1 is MDHEN, CDR2 SYDVKM, per germline. V lost 4 bases and J 0 bases, leaving 7 bases between the germline ends. The CDR3 protein is CASSSDASYEQYF. In DNA form, the CDR3 reads TGTGCCAGCAGTTCAGACGCCTCCTACGAGCAGTACTTC.

The J gene is TRBJ1-1, the V gene TRBV5-1, with 10 bases matching TRBD1. Germline V gene lookup returns CDR1 SGHRS and CDR2 YFSETQ. V dropped 6 bases and J dropped 4; count of bases not matched to a gene: 12. CDR3 size: 16 residues. The CDR3: CASTTGTGVGSTEAFF. CDR3 DNA: TGCGCCAGCACCACCGGGACAGGGGTCGGGAGCACTGAAGCTTTCTTT.

The V and J genes are TRBV3-1 (or the pseudogene TRBV3-2) and TRBJ1-1; D gene uncertain. The CDR3 has 14 amino acids. Per the germline V gene, CDR1 is LGHDT and CDR2 is YNNKEL (reference sequence). With 1 base removed from V and 11 bases from J, the gap between germline ends came to 17 bases. CDR3 residues: CASSQGRVGVDAFF. The CDR3 DNA is TGTGCCAGCAGCCAAGGTAGGGTTGGGGTGGATGCTTTCTTT.

This sequence joins TRBV6-6 and TRBJ2-2; D unclear. Germline lookup yields CDR1 MNHNY and CDR2 SVGAGI (reference sequence). V lost 4 bases and J 8 bases, leaving 5 bases between the germline ends. The CDR3 length is 11 residues. CDR3 in DNA: TGTGCCAGCAGTTTTACAGGGGAGCTGTTTTTT. Residues: CASSFTGELFF.

The chain employs TRBV5-1 and TRBJ2-6, with D uncertain. Germline V gene data show CDR1 as SGHRS and CDR2 as YFSETQ. V lost 5 bases, J lost 2 bases, and 11 bases lay in between. The CDR3 is made up of 15 amino acids. The CDR3 sequence is CASSSAEPGANVLTF. CDR3 coding DNA: TGCGCCAGCAGTTCTGCCGAACCTGGGGCCAACGTCCTGACTTTC.

J is TRBJ2-1 and V is TRBV28; possible D gene TRBD2, 5 bases. Germline CDR1 MDHEN, CDR2 SYDVKM. The V and J ends lost 5 bases and 7 bases respectively, with 18 bases between them. This CDR3 region has 15 residues. CDR3 bases: TGTGCCAGCAGTCTCTCCTCGGGAAGGATGAATGAGCAGTTCTTC. Protein sequence: CASSLSSGRMNEQFF. Complete variable domain (other parts from reference TRBV28 and TRBJ2-1): DVKVTQSSRYLVKRTGEKVFLECVQDMDHENMFWYRQDPGLGLRLIYFSYDVKMKEKGDIPEGYSVSREKKERFSLILESASTNQTSMYLCASSLSSGRMNEQFFGPGTRLTVL.

This clone was picked up one time. V and J are TRBV7-3 and TRBJ2-1; D could derive from TRBD1 or TRBD2 (6 bases each). The V end was cut by 5 bases, the J end by 7 bases, with 21 bases between. The CDR3 sequence is 16 residues long. Germline V gives CDR1 SGHTA, CDR2 FQGTGA. Here the CDR3 reads CASSLGLGGKGNEQFF. The CDR3 DNA is TGTGCCAGCAGCCTCGGTCTGGGGGGCAAGGGAAATGAGCAGTTCTTC. The variable domain in full, with the rest retrieved from reference TRBV7-3 and TRBJ2-1, is GAGVSQTPSNKVTEKGKYVELRCDPISGHTALYWYRQSLGQGPEFLIYFQGTGAADDSGLPNDRFFAVRPEGSVSTLKIQRTERGDSAVYLCASSLGLGGKGNEQFFGPGTRLTVL.

The V and J genes are TRBV6-4 and TRBJ1-5; 7 nucleotides align to TRBD1. Germline V CDR1 and CDR2: MRHNA, SNTAGT. This CDR3 comprises 17 residues. Trimming cost V 2 bases and J 0 bases; bases outside gene matches: 7. This CDR3 reads CASSDPDRARSNQPQHF. The CDR3, as DNA: TGTGCCAGCAGTGACCCCGACAGGGCACGTAGCAATCAGCCCCAGCATTTT.